The source of this T cell receptor (beta chain) is a study of identical twins. V gave up 0 bases and J gave up 6 bases, with 11 bases separating them. Germline V gene lookup returns CDR1 GTSNPN and CDR2 SVGIG (reference sequence). CDR3 length: 13 amino acids. Using its own MiXCR run on the 5' RACE reads, TCRdb lists one record per CDR3 protein. The repertoire holds 450,000 or so distinct CDR3 sequences, with 20% to 30% as singletons. Healthy Caucasians alone served as donors. The data were also submitted as part of a second study, on T cells expressing NK-cell markers. This second report adds: Dominant NKG2C+ clonotypes were found to form about 1.0-8% of CD8+ T cells in several donors.

Sample: CD4+ T cells sorted from blood. This clonotype originated in a woman younger than 35 in good health. The chain has TRBV30 and TRBJ1-1; no definite D call. The CDR3 bases are TGTGCCTGGAGTGTACTTCGGAAGGCTGAAGCTTTCTTT. Its translation is CAWSVLRKAEAFF. Together with reference TRBV30 and TRBJ1-1, the CDR3 gives the full variable domain: SQTIHQWPATLVQPVGSPLSLECTVEGTSNPNLYWYRQAAGRGLQLLFYSVGIGQISSEVPQNLSASRPQDRQFILSSKKLLLSDSGFYLCAWSVLRKAEAFFGQGTRLTVV.